This TCR beta chain was sequenced for a study of cytomegalovirus exposure and HLA in healthy donors. The wider study: Among several hundred genotyped donors, about 85% fell in the Caucasian-associated ancestry cluster.

Though nominally healthy at sampling, donors likely had unrecorded immune exposures. Of note for this clone: Its antigen is still unknown.

The PCR made use of 60 Vbeta and 13 Jbeta primers. Method: immunoSEQ multiplex PCR; TCRdb's copy keeps in-frame clones and lacks some. This sample has 120,000 or so clones, with around three quarters found just once. Broader study findings: Cytomegalovirus status was reportedly diagnosed by the classifier with high specificity and sensitivity. Versus the approximately 720-donor mean, an Asian-associated ancestry cluster reportedly showed fewer N-insertions in a later analysis.

Sequenced input: PBMCs. The sequence derives from a man aged 25-45 years in good health and CMV-seropositive.

The CDR3 sequence is CASGTGHYNSPLHF. The CDR3 DNA follows: TGTGCTAGTGGTACGGGACACTATAATTCACCCCTCCACTTT. The chain carries TRBV12-5 and TRBJ1-6; D is perhaps TRBD1 (6 bases). CDR3 length equals 14 residues. Trimming pared 5 bases from V and 3 bases from J, leaving 8 bases between. Germline lookup yields CDR1 LGHNT and CDR2 FRNRAP.